This is a list of T cell receptor beta chains from one sample in a study of cytomegalovirus exposure and HLA in healthy donors. Sequencing was performed with immunoSEQ multiplex PCR; in TCRdb, only in-frame clones are kept and a portion is missing. Of 90,000 to 120,000 clones in the sample, around 74% were seen once. Sequencing was done on a sample of PBMCs. All receptors derive from a woman aged 40 to 50 in good health and CMV-seropositive. Both conserved end residues are part of each CDR3. The order of the fields is CDR3 protein, CDR3 DNA, D gene, J gene, CDR3 length, clone size, V gene. D genes are given only for firm matches. Clone size appears in some rows only: once, few, many, or a class for an expanded clone.

CDR3aa: CASSYRLAGVNEQFF; CDR3nt: TGTGCCAGCAGTTACAGACTAGCGGGGGTAAATGAGCAGTTCTTC; d_gene: TRBD2; j_gene: TRBJ2-1; len: 15; abundance: few; v_gene: TRBV6-6
CDR3aa: CASSQGLTPEAFF; CDR3nt: TGTGCCAGCAGCCAAGGACTTACCCCGGAAGCTTTCTTT; d_gene: NA; j_gene: TRBJ1-1; len: 13; abundance: NA; v_gene: TRBV7-9
CDR3aa: CASVETSGGYTDTQYF; CDR3nt: TGTGCCAGCGTAGAGACTAGCGGGGGGTACACAGATACGCAGTATTTT; d_gene: TRBD2; j_gene: TRBJ2-3; len: 16; abundance: NA; v_gene: TRBV7-2
CDR3aa: CASSNLGGEKLFF; CDR3nt: TGTGCCAGCAGTAACTTGGGGGGGGAAAAACTGTTTTTT; d_gene: NA; j_gene: TRBJ1-4; len: 13; abundance: NA; v_gene: TRBV6-1
CDR3aa: CASSERDRGGRDNSPLHF; CDR3nt: TGTGCCAGCAGTGAGAGGGACAGGGGGGGCCGGGATAATTCACCCCTCCACTTT; d_gene: TRBD1; j_gene: TRBJ1-6; len: 18; abundance: NA; v_gene: TRBV6-4
CDR3aa: CASRRGGSDTEAFF; CDR3nt: TGTGCCAGCAGGAGGGGAGGGTCGGACACTGAAGCTTTCTTT; d_gene: NA; j_gene: TRBJ1-1; len: 14; abundance: NA; v_gene: TRBV2
CDR3aa: CASSLTGLASYEQYF; CDR3nt: TGCGCCAGCAGCCTAACGGGACTAGCCTCCTACGAGCAGTACTTC; d_gene: TRBD2; j_gene: TRBJ2-7; len: 15; abundance: NA; v_gene: TRBV5-1
CDR3aa: CASSLPPSGGNQETQYF; CDR3nt: TGCGCCAGCAGCTTGCCTCCTAGCGGGGGGAACCAAGAGACCCAGTACTTC; d_gene: TRBD2; j_gene: TRBJ2-5; len: 17; abundance: once; v_gene: TRBV5-1
CDR3aa: CASSQHGLPSYEQYF; CDR3nt: TGTGCCAGCAGCCAACACGGACTGCCGTCCTACGAGCAGTACTTC; d_gene: NA; j_gene: TRBJ2-7; len: 15; abundance: NA; v_gene: TRBV11-1
CDR3aa: CASSYSEEVQAFF; CDR3nt: TGTGCCAGCAGTTACTCAGAGGAAGTTCAAGCTTTCTTT; d_gene: NA; j_gene: TRBJ1-1; len: 13; abundance: NA; v_gene: TRBV6-5
CDR3aa: CASSRQSSYNEQFF; CDR3nt: TGCGCCAGCAGCCGACAGAGCTCCTACAATGAGCAGTTCTTC; d_gene: NA; j_gene: TRBJ2-1; len: 14; abundance: few; v_gene: TRBV4-1
CDR3aa: CASSPGQLNEQFF; CDR3nt: TGTGCCAGCAGCCCCGGACAGCTCAATGAGCAGTTCTTC; d_gene: NA; j_gene: TRBJ2-1; len: 13; abundance: few; v_gene: TRBV7-3
CDR3aa: CATSREAENTEAFF; CDR3nt: TGTGCCACCAGCAGAGAGGCAGAGAACACTGAAGCTTTCTTT; d_gene: NA; j_gene: TRBJ1-1; len: 14; abundance: NA; v_gene: TRBV15
CDR3aa: CASSLTEGANVLTF; CDR3nt: TGTGCCAGCAGCTTAACAGAGGGAGCCAACGTCCTGACTTTC; d_gene: NA; j_gene: TRBJ2-6; len: 14; abundance: NA; v_gene: TRBV7-3
CDR3aa: CASRPRGTANSPLHF; CDR3nt: TGTGCCAGCAGACCTCGCGGGACAGCTAATTCACCCCTCCACTTT; d_gene: TRBD1; j_gene: TRBJ1-6; len: 15; abundance: NA; v_gene: TRBV6-5
CDR3aa: CASLGPGSGELFF; CDR3nt: TGTGCCAGTTTGGGTCCAGGGTCCGGGGAGCTGTTTTTT; d_gene: NA; j_gene: TRBJ2-2; len: 13; abundance: NA; v_gene: TRBV19
CDR3aa: CASSSGTFLNEQFF; CDR3nt: TGTGCCAGCAGCTCAGGGACATTCTTGAATGAGCAGTTCTTC; d_gene: NA; j_gene: TRBJ2-1; len: 14; abundance: NA; v_gene: TRBV9
CDR3aa: CASSLSVNQPQHF; CDR3nt: TGTGCCAGCAGCTTGTCTGTCAATCAGCCCCAGCATTTT; d_gene: NA; j_gene: TRBJ1-5; len: 13; abundance: few; v_gene: TRBV7-2
CDR3aa: CAWSVSVRGTEAFF; CDR3nt: TGTGCCTGGAGTGTCTCAGTGCGGGGCACTGAAGCTTTCTTT; d_gene: NA; j_gene: TRBJ1-1; len: 14; abundance: NA; v_gene: TRBV30
CDR3aa: CASSKIQGANTEAFF; CDR3nt: TGTGCCAGCAGCAAGATACAGGGGGCGAACACTGAAGCTTTCTTT; d_gene: TRBD1; j_gene: TRBJ1-1; len: 15; abundance: NA; v_gene: TRBV7-8
CDR3aa: CASTRLINTEAFF; CDR3nt: TGTGCCAGCACCAGGCTCATTAACACTGAAGCTTTCTTT; d_gene: NA; j_gene: TRBJ1-1; len: 13; abundance: NA; v_gene: TRBV7-2
CDR3aa: CASSYSMVSYEQYF; CDR3nt: TGTGCCAGCAGTTACTCAATGGTTAGCTACGAGCAGTACTTC; d_gene: NA; j_gene: TRBJ2-7; len: 14; abundance: NA; v_gene: TRBV6-6
CDR3aa: CASSRGTGYPGELFF; CDR3nt: TGTGCCAGCAGCCGTGGGACAGGGTATCCCGGGGAGCTGTTTTTT; d_gene: TRBD1; j_gene: TRBJ2-2; len: 15; abundance: NA; v_gene: TRBV7-4
CDR3aa: CASSLDGKQAGELFF; CDR3nt: TGCGCCAGCAGCTTGGACGGCAAACAGGCCGGGGAGCTGTTTTTT; d_gene: NA; j_gene: TRBJ2-2; len: 15; abundance: NA; v_gene: TRBV5-1
CDR3aa: CASNRGITDTQYF; CDR3nt: TGTGCCAGCAACAGGGGAATCACAGATACGCAGTATTTT; d_gene: TRBD1; j_gene: TRBJ2-3; len: 13; abundance: NA; v_gene: TRBV9
CDR3aa: CASGVGLSQETQYF; CDR3nt: TGTGCTAGTGGTGTGGGACTATCCCAAGAGACCCAGTACTTC; d_gene: TRBD2; j_gene: TRBJ2-5; len: 14; abundance: NA; v_gene: TRBV12-5
CDR3aa: CASSLPGGNTEAFF; CDR3nt: TGTGCCAGCAGTTTACCCGGGGGGAACACTGAAGCTTTCTTT; d_gene: NA; j_gene: TRBJ1-1; len: 14; abundance: NA; v_gene: TRBV6-5
CDR3aa: CASSERDRYTEAFF; CDR3nt: TGTGCCAGCAGTGAACGGGACAGGTACACTGAAGCTTTCTTT; d_gene: TRBD1; j_gene: TRBJ1-1; len: 14; abundance: NA; v_gene: TRBV25-1
CDR3aa: CASSLGLQGRDNEQFF; CDR3nt: TGTGCCAGCAGCTTAGGCCTTCAGGGAAGAGACAATGAGCAGTTCTTC; d_gene: NA; j_gene: TRBJ2-1; len: 16; abundance: NA; v_gene: TRBV7-6
CDR3aa: CASRTGVDTGELFF; CDR3nt: TGTGCCAGCAGGACAGGGGTCGACACCGGGGAGCTGTTTTTT; d_gene: TRBD1; j_gene: TRBJ2-2; len: 14; abundance: NA; v_gene: TRBV7-9
CDR3aa: CATSRDPRSKNIQYF; CDR3nt: TGTGCCACCAGCAGAGATCCCAGGTCCAAAAACATTCAGTACTTC; d_gene: NA; j_gene: TRBJ2-4; len: 15; abundance: NA; v_gene: TRBV15
CDR3aa: CASSLAASGGFYEQYF; CDR3nt: TGTGCCAGCAGCTTGGCCGCTAGCGGGGGATTCTACGAGCAGTACTTC; d_gene: TRBD2; j_gene: TRBJ2-7; len: 16; abundance: NA; v_gene: TRBV5-4
CDR3aa: CAWSVLSDYEQYF; CDR3nt: TGTGCCTGGAGTGTACTCAGCGATTACGAGCAGTACTTC; d_gene: NA; j_gene: TRBJ2-7; len: 13; abundance: NA; v_gene: TRBV30
CDR3aa: CAWIGGASSYNEQFF; CDR3nt: TGTGCCTGGATTGGGGGGGCTAGCTCCTACAATGAGCAGTTCTTC; d_gene: NA; j_gene: TRBJ2-1; len: 15; abundance: NA; v_gene: TRBV30
CDR3aa: CASSNTTRGNSPLHF; CDR3nt: TGCGCCAGCAGCAACACCACACGGGGTAATTCACCCCTCCACTTT; d_gene: NA; j_gene: TRBJ1-6; len: 15; abundance: NA; v_gene: TRBV5-1
CDR3aa: CASSQGMAAGEQFF; CDR3nt: TGCGCCAGCAGCCAAGGAATGGCGGCGGGGGAGCAGTTCTTC; d_gene: NA; j_gene: TRBJ2-1; len: 14; abundance: NA; v_gene: TRBV4-3